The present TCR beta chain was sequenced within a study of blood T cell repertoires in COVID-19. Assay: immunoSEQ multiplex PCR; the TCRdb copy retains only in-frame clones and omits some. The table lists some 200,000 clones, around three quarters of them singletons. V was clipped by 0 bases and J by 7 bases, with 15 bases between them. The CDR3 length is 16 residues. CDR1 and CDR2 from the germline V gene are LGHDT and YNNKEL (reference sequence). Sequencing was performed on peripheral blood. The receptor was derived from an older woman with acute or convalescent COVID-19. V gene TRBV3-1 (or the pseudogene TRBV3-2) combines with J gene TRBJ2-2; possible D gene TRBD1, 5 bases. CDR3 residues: CASSQERTIFGGELFF. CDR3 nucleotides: TGTGCCAGCAGCCAAGAGAGGACAATCTTTGGCGGGGAGCTGTTTTTT.